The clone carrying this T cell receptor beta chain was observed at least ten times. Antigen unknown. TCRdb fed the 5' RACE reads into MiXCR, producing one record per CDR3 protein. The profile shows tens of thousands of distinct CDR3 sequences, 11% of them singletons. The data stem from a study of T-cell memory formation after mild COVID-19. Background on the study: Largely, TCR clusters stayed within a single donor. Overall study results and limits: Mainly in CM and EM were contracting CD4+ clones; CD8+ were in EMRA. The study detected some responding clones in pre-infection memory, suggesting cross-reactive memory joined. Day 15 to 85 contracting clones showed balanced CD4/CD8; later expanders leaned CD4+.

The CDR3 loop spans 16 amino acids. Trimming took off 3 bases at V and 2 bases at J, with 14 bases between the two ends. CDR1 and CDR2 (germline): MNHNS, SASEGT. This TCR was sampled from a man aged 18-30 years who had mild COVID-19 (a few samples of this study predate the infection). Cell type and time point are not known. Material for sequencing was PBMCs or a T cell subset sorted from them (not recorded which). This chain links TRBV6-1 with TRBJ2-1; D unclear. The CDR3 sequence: CASSEGQGPTYNEQFF. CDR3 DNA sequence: TGTGCCAGCAGTGAGGGCCAAGGGCCTACCTACAATGAGCAGTTCTTC.